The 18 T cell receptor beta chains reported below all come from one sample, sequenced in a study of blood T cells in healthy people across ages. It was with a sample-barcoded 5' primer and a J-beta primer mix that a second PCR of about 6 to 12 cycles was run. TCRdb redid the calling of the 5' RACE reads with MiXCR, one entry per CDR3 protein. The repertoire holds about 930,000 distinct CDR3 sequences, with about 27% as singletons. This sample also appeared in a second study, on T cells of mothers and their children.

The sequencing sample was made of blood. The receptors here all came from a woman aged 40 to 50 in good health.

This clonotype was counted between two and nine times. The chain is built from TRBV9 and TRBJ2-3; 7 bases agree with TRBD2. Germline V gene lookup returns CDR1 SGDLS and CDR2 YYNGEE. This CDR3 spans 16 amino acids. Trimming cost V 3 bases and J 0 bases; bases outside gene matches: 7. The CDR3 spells CASSAWGGFSTDTQYF. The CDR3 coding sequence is TGTGCCAGCAGCGCGTGGGGGGGTTTTAGCACAGATACGCAGTATTTT.

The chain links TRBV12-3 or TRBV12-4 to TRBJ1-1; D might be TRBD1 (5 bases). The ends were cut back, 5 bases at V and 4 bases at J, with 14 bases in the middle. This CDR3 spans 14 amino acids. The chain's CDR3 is CASSPQVVSTEAFF. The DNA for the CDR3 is TGTGCCAGCAGTCCACAGGTAGTTAGCACTGAAGCTTTCTTT.

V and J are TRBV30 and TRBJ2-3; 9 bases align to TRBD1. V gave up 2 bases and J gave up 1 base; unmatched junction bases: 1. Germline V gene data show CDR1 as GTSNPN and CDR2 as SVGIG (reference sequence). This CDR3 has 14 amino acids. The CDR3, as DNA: TGTGCCTGGAGTACAGGGGGCGGCACAGATACGCAGTATTTT. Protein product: CAWSTGGGTDTQYF.

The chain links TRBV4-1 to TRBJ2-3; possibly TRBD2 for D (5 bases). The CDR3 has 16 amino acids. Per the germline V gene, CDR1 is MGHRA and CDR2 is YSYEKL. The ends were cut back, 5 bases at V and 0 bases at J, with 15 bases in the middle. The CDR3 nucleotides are TGCGCCAGCAGCGGCGTGGAGTGGGAGAGCACAGATACGCAGTATTTT. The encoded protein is CASSGVEWESTDTQYF.

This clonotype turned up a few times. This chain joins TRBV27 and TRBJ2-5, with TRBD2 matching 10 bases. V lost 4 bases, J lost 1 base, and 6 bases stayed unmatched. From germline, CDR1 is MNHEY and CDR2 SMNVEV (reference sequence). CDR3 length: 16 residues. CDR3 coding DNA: TGTGCCAGCAGTTCGTTAGCGGGGGGCTCCCAAGAGACCCAGTACTTC. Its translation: CASSSLAGGSQETQYF.

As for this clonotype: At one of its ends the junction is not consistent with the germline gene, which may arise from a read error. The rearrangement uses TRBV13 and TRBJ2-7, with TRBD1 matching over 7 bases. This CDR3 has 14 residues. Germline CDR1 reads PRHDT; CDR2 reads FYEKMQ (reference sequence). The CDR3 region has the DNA TGTGCCAGCAAAAGACAGGGAAGTTCCTACGGGCAGTACTTC. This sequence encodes CASKRQGSSYGQYF.

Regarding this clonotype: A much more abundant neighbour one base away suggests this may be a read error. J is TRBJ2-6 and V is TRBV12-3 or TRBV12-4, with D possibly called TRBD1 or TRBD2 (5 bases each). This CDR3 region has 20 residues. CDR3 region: CASSRLGWDLAASGADVLTF. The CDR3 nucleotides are TGTGCCAGCAGCCGACTGGGGTGGGACCTGGCGGCGTCTGGGGCCGACGTCCTGACTTTC.

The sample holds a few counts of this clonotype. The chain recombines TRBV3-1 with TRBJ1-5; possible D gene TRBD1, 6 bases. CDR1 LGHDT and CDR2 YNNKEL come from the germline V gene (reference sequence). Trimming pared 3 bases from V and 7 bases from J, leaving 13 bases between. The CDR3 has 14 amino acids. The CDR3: CASSQSGGQQPQHF. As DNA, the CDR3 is TGTGCCAGCAGCCAGTCGGGGGGCCAACAGCCCCAGCATTTT.

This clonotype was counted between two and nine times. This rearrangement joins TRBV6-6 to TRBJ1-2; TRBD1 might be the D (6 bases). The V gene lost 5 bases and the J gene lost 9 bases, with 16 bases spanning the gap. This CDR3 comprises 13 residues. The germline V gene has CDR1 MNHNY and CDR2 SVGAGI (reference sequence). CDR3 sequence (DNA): TGTGCCAGCAGTCAGACAGGACCTTCGAGCTACACCTTC. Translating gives CASSQTGPSSYTF.

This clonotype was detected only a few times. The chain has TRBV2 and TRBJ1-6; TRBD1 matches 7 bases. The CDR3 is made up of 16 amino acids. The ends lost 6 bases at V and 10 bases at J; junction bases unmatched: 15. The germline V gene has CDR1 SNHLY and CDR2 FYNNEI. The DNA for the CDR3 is TGTGCCAGCAGGGGAGGAACAGGGGCGAGGGGATCACCCCTCCACTTT. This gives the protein CASRGGTGARGSPLHF.

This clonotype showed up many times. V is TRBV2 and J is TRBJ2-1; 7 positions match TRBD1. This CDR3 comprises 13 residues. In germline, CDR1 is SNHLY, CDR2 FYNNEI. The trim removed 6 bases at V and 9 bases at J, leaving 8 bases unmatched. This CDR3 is CASSLDRVSEQFF. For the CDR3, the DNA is TGTGCCAGCAGCCTAGACAGGGTCTCTGAGCAGTTCTTC.

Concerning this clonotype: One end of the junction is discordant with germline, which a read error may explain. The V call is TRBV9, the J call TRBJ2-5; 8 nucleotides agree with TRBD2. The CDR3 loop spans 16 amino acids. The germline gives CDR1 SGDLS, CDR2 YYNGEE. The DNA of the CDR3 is TGTACCAGCAGCGCCACGGGACTAGGGGGAAGAGAGACCCAGTACTTC. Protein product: CTSSATGLGGRETQYF.

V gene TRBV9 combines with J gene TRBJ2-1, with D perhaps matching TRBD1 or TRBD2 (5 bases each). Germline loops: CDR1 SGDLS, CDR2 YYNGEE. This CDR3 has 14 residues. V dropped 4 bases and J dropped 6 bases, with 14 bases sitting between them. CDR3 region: CASSPPGGGNEQFF. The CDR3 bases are TGTGCCAGCAGCCCCCCCGGTGGGGGCAATGAGCAGTTCTTC.

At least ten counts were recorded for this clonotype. The CDR3 nucleotides read TGTGCCAGCAGCCCAGTATCGGGGCCCCAAGAGACCCAGTACTTC. Translated: CASSPVSGPQETQYF. The rearrangement uses TRBV9 and TRBJ2-5, with D possibly being TRBD1 or TRBD2 (5 bases each). This CDR3 comprises 15 residues. Germline V gene sequence: CDR1 SGDLS, CDR2 YYNGEE. The V gene lost 4 bases and the J gene lost 1 base, with 14 bases spanning the gap.

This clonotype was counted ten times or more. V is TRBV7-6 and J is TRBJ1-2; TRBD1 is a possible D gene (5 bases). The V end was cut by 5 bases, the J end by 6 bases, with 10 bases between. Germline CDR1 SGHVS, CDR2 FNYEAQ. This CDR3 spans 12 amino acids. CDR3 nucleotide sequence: TGTGCCAGCAGCCACCAGGGCGATGGCTACACCTTC. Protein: CASSHQGDGYTF.

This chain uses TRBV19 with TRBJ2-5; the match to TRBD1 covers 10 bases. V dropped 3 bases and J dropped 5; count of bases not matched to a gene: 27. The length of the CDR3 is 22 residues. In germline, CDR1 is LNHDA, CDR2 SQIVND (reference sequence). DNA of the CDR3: TGTGCCAGTAGTATCCCAGGCCTCCCGACAGGGGGCAGGGGGACGGCAACTGAGACCCAGTACTTC. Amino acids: CASSIPGLPTGGRGTATETQYF.

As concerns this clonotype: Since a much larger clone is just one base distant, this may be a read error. CDR3: CTSSFRRSYNEQFF. In DNA, the CDR3 is TGTACCAGCAGCTTCCGTCGCTCCTACAATGAGCAGTTCTTC. The V gene is TRBV7-8, the J gene TRBJ2-1; D call uncertain. CDR1 is SGHVS and CDR2 is FQNEAQ in the germline V gene. CDR3 length equals 14 residues.

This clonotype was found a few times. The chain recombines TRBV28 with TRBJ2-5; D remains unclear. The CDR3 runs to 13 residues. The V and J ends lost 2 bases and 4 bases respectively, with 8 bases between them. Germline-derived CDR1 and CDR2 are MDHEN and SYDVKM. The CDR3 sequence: CASSLPAGETQYF. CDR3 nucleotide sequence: TGTGCCAGCAGTTTACCGGCTGGAGAGACCCAGTACTTC.